This T cell receptor (beta chain) was sequenced during a study of blood T cell repertoires in COVID-19. This clone was recorded once. A read error may account for a junction end that differs from germline. Produced via immunoSEQ multiplex PCR; TCRdb's table is partial and in-frame only. Of 110,000 to 150,000 clones in the sample, approximately 86% are singletons; the top ten hold 6.2%. Participants reported their clinical history, and cohort assignment relied on those reports. Two negative PCRs, clearance, or symptom resolution had been documented for recovered Cohort 3 donors. The CDR3 spans 12 residues. In germline, CDR1 is LNHDA, CDR2 SQIVND (reference sequence).

The sample taken for sequencing was PBMCs or T cells enriched from blood (not recorded which). The chain combines TRBV19 with TRBJ1-4, with D hard to call. The TCR was taken from a woman aged 40 to 50 who had recovered from COVID-19. CDR3: CASSIGAGGKLF. CDR3 in DNA: TGTGCCAGTAGTATAGGTGCAGGCGGGAAGCTTTTT.